These 25 T cell receptor beta chains share one sample of origin, sequenced in a study of CD8 T cells in Susac syndrome. An amount of RNA that ranged from roughly 0.5 to 1 ug was reverse transcribed with random hexamers. TCRdb processed the immunoSEQ multiplex PCR reads anew with MiXCR; each CDR3 protein has one entry. The table shows some 140,000 distinct CDR3 sequences, with approximately 95% occurring only once. The sample was CD8+ T cells from PBMCs. The source is a human donor with Susac syndrome.

The rearrangement joins TRBV24-1 to TRBJ2-1, with D maybe TRBD1 (5 bases). Looked up from germline, CDR1 is KGHDR and CDR2 is SFDVKD. The germline V and J ends were trimmed by 4 bases and 7 bases, with 10 bases remaining between them. The CDR3 has 13 amino acids. The CDR3 region is CATSDPPGNEQFF. The CDR3, as DNA: TGTGCCACCAGTGACCCCCCAGGGAATGAGCAGTTCTTC.

The chain has TRBV30 and TRBJ2-6; D not certain. Trimming cost V 5 bases and J 4 bases, with 15 bases left between them. The CDR3 spans 15 residues. The germline gives CDR1 GTSNPN, CDR2 SVGIG (reference sequence). The CDR3 here is CAWGLTSPGANVLTF. CDR3 nucleotides: TGTGCCTGGGGTCTCACCTCCCCCGGGGCCAACGTCCTGACTTTC.

In this sample, this clonotype turned up once. J is TRBJ1-5 and V is TRBV24-1; D gene ambiguous. The CDR3 length is 14 residues. Germline V gene data show CDR1 as KGHDR and CDR2 as SFDVKD. V dropped 4 bases and J dropped 3 bases, with 9 bases sitting between them. The CDR3 region has the DNA TGTGCCACCAGTGACCTGGACGTCAATCAGCCCCAGCATTTT. It yields the protein CATSDLDVNQPQHF.

This sequence joins TRBV27 and TRBJ2-2, with 7 bases identical to TRBD2. Germline V gives CDR1 MNHEY, CDR2 SMNVEV (reference sequence). The trim removed 9 bases at V and 1 base at J, leaving 5 bases unmatched. The CDR3 contains 14 residues. The CDR3 spells CASMAGENTGELFF. DNA for the CDR3: TGTGCCAGTATGGCGGGAGAGAACACCGGGGAGCTGTTTTTT.

The J gene is TRBJ2-6, the V gene TRBV24-1; tentatively, D is TRBD1 (7 bases). CDR3 length equals 16 residues. V dropped 4 bases and J dropped 2 bases, with 11 bases sitting between them. CDR1 and CDR2 from the germline V gene are KGHDR and SFDVKD. CDR3 amino acids: CATSDRGDPGANVLTF. In DNA, the CDR3 is TGTGCCACCAGTGACAGGGGGGATCCTGGGGCCAACGTCCTGACTTTC.

The V gene is TRBV27, the J gene TRBJ2-7; the D gene is possibly TRBD1 (5 bases). The CDR3 has 13 amino acids. Germline CDR1 is MNHEY and CDR2 is SMNVEV (reference sequence). The V end was cut by 7 bases, the J end by 0 bases, with 10 bases between. The CDR3 bases are TGTGCCAGCATTTCAGACAGCTCCTACGAGCAGTACTTC. Its protein product is CASISDSSYEQYF.

The rearrangement uses TRBV24-1 and TRBJ2-1, with TRBD2 matching over 9 bases. V shed 3 bases, J shed 4 bases, and the junction held 6 bases outside the gene matches. In germline, CDR1 is KGHDR, CDR2 SFDVKD. The CDR3 length is 16 residues. CDR3: CATSDPLTSGYNEQFF. CDR3 DNA: TGTGCCACCAGTGATCCGCTGACTAGCGGTTACAATGAGCAGTTCTTC.

The J gene is TRBJ2-7, the V gene TRBV7-3; 7 nucleotides match TRBD2. The CDR3 contains 14 residues. The trim removed 1 base at V and 4 bases at J, leaving 4 bases unmatched. Germline V gene data show CDR1 as SGHTA and CDR2 as FQGTGA. The CDR3 DNA sequence: TGTGCCAGCAGCTTAATGCCGGGAGGATACGAGCAGTACTTC. Protein sequence: CASSLMPGGYEQYF.

This rearrangement joins TRBV3-1 to TRBJ2-3; the D is unclear. V was cut by 2 bases and J by 0 bases, with 9 bases left in between. CDR1 and CDR2 (germline): LGHDT, YNNKEL (reference sequence). The CDR3 covers 15 residues. CDR3 residues: CASSQSPASTDTQYF. As DNA, the CDR3 is TGTGCCAGCAGCCAATCCCCAGCCAGCACAGATACGCAGTATTTT.

The chain carries TRBV29-1 and TRBJ2-2, with 7 bases that match TRBD2. After removal of 1 base from V and 7 bases from J, the junction contained 9 bases not matched to a gene. CDR3 length equals 15 residues. The V gene's germline CDR1 is SQVTM and CDR2 ANQGSEA. The CDR3 DNA reads as TGCAGCGTTGAAGGATTAGCGGGCGAGGGCGGGGAGCTGTTTTTT. It specifies CSVEGLAGEGGELFF.

The chain combines TRBV28 with TRBJ1-1; D is ambiguous. The CDR3 contains 13 residues. Germline CDR1 and CDR2: MDHEN and SYDVKM. Deletions cut 3 bases from V and 5 bases from J, with 10 bases between. CDR3 loop: CASSFADGTEAFF. The CDR3 bases are TGTGCCAGCAGTTTCGCGGACGGGACTGAAGCTTTCTTT.

The V call is TRBV11-2, the J call TRBJ1-1; unclear D gene. CDR3 length equals 15 residues. V was clipped by 4 bases and J by 1 base, with 13 bases between them. Germline V gene sequence: CDR1 SGHAT, CDR2 FQNNGV. CDR3 protein: CASSSAADGNTEAFF. Here the CDR3 DNA reads TGTGCCAGCAGCTCCGCAGCGGACGGGAACACTGAAGCTTTCTTT.

This clonotype showed up just a few times. This chain connects TRBV12-3 or TRBV12-4 to TRBJ2-1; 7 bases are a match to TRBD2. V gave up 6 bases and J gave up 0 bases; unmatched junction bases: 8. The CDR3 loop spans 16 amino acids. This CDR3 is CASSVGGGSSYNEQFF. The DNA of the CDR3 is TGTGCCAGCAGCGTGGGGGGGGGTAGCTCCTACAATGAGCAGTTCTTC.

The chain combines TRBV4-1 with TRBJ2-7, with 7 bases fitting TRBD1. The J segment lost 4 bases and the V segment lost 1 base, leaving 7 bases of the junction unmatched. The length of the CDR3 is 15 residues. CDR1 MGHRA and CDR2 YSYEKL come from the germline V gene. CDR3 coding DNA: TGCGCCAGCAGCCAAGGGACCGGGACAGTATACGAGCAGTACTTC. Translated, it gives CASSQGTGTVYEQYF.

This chain joins TRBV4-1 and TRBJ2-7; D tentatively reads TRBD1 or TRBD2 (5 bases each). Germline CDR1 is MGHRA and CDR2 is YSYEKL. The CDR3 is 18 amino acids. V dropped 2 bases and J dropped 1 base, with 21 bases sitting between them. The CDR3 bases are TGCGCCAGCAGCCAACGTGGGGGTTCTCGGGACCAGTCCTACGAGCAGTACTTC. Amino acid sequence: CASSQRGGSRDQSYEQYF.

CDR3 in amino acids: CASSPRQGSSGANVLTF. CDR3 in DNA: TGTGCCAGCTCACCCCGACAGGGAAGCTCTGGGGCCAACGTCCTGACTTTC. The genes are TRBV18 and TRBJ2-6; 7 nucleotides line up with TRBD1. With 3 bases clipped from V and 0 bases from J, the junction kept 5 bases outside the gene matches. This CDR3 region has 17 residues. CDR1 and CDR2 (germline): KGHSH, LQKENI. Filled out from reference TRBV18 and TRBJ2-6, the complete variable domain reads NAGVMQNPRHLVRRRGQEARLRCSPMKGHSHVYWYRQLPEEGLKFMVYLQKENIIDESGMPKERFSAEFPKEGPSILRIQQVVRGDSAAYFCASSPRQGSSGANVLTFGAGSRLTVL.

This sequence joins TRBV13 and TRBJ1-3; D may be TRBD1 (5 bases). This CDR3 spans 13 amino acids. Germline loops: CDR1 PRHDT, CDR2 FYEKMQ (reference sequence). V was shortened by 10 bases and J by 0 bases, with 10 bases between the two germline ends. This CDR3 reads CATTQGSGNTIYF. CDR3 nucleotide sequence: TGTGCCACGACTCAGGGCTCTGGAAACACCATATATTTT.

The rearrangement uses TRBV11-2 and TRBJ2-3, with 8 nucleotides matching TRBD1. The trim removed 7 bases at V and 3 bases at J, leaving 6 bases unmatched. Germline V gene data show CDR1 as SGHAT and CDR2 as FQNNGV. The CDR3 length is 14 residues. Here the CDR3 reads CASTVGQGTDTQYF. In DNA form, the CDR3 reads TGTGCCAGCACTGTCGGACAGGGAACAGATACGCAGTATTTT.

This sequence joins TRBV9 and TRBJ2-2; TRBD2 matches 8 bases. The length of the CDR3 is 15 residues. Trimming removed 3 bases from V and 5 bases from J; junction bases left unmatched: 6. Germline CDR1 is SGDLS and CDR2 is YYNGEE. The DNA for the CDR3 is TGTGCCAGCAGCGCCCGGACTAGCCTAACCGGGGAGCTGTTTTTT. This codes for CASSARTSLTGELFF.

The chain recombines TRBV7-8 with TRBJ2-1; 9 bases match TRBD2. Germline assignment: CDR1 SGHVS and CDR2 FQNEAQ. The CDR3 totals 17 residues. V shed 5 bases, J shed 0 bases, and the junction held 8 bases outside the gene matches. DNA of the CDR3: TGTGCCAGCAGCGGGCAAGGGCGGGAGGGCTCCTACAATGAGCAGTTCTTC. Protein: CASSGQGREGSYNEQFF.

The rearrangement links TRBV3-1 to TRBJ2-7; 7 nucleotides match TRBD2. J was trimmed by 4 bases and V by 4 bases; bases with no gene match: 13. CDR1 is LGHDT, CDR2 YNNKEL, per germline (reference sequence). The CDR3 sequence is 16 residues long. Here the CDR3 reads CASSPGGSTIIYEQYF. CDR3 bases: TGTGCCAGCAGCCCCGGGGGGTCCACGATAATTTACGAGCAGTACTTC.

The chain carries TRBV29-1 and TRBJ2-1, with 10 bases aligning to TRBD2. This CDR3 comprises 15 residues. The germline V gene has CDR1 SQVTM and CDR2 ANQGSEA. The V gene end was trimmed by 7 bases and the J gene end by 7 bases; junction bases not matched to a gene: 13. CDR3 DNA sequence: TGCAGCGCCACCGGAGGGCCTAGCGGGGGTAATGAGCAGTTCTTC. This sequence encodes CSATGGPSGGNEQFF.

Regarding this clonotype: One junction end does not reproduce the germline sequence, and a read error may be involved. The J gene is TRBJ1-2, the V gene TRBV13, with unresolved D. Germline assignment: CDR1 PRHDT and CDR2 FYEKMQ (reference sequence). The CDR3 is made up of 14 amino acids. CDR3 sequence reads: CASSPGSGKYGYTF. CDR3 DNA: TGTGCCAGCAGCCCAGGATCGGGGAAATATGGATACACCTTC.

V gene TRBV11-3 combines with J gene TRBJ2-1; the match to TRBD1 covers 8 bases. The germline V gene encodes CDR1 SGHNT and CDR2 YENEEA. Trimming removed 5 bases from V and 5 bases from J; junction bases left unmatched: 8. This CDR3 is built from 15 residues. The CDR3 DNA reads as TGTGCCAGCAGCATCGACAGGGGAGACCACAATGAGCAGTTCTTC. This gives the protein CASSIDRGDHNEQFF. Full variable domain (missing parts from reference TRBV11-3 and TRBJ2-1): EAGVVQSPRYKIIEKKQPVAFWCNPISGHNTLYWYLQNLGQGPELLIRYENEEAVDDSQLPKDRFSAERLKGVDSTLKIQPAELGDSAVYLCASSIDRGDHNEQFFGPGTRLTVL.

V usage is TRBV28 and J usage is TRBJ2-5; D uncertain. The germline V gene encodes CDR1 MDHEN and CDR2 SYDVKM. The CDR3 has 10 amino acids. V was clipped by 3 bases and J by 5 bases, with 1 base between them. The CDR3, as DNA: TGTGCCAGCAGTTTGGAGACCCAGTACTTC. Amino acids: CASSLETQYF. Full variable domain (missing parts from reference TRBV28 and TRBJ2-5): DVKVTQSSRYLVKRTGEKVFLECVQDMDHENMFWYRQDPGLGLRLIYFSYDVKMKEKGDIPEGYSVSREKKERFSLILESASTNQTSMYLCASSLETQYFGPGTRLLVL.